The clone carrying this T cell receptor (beta chain) was counted between two and nine times. The antigen is undetermined. Generation of TCR cDNA used 5'RACE template switching (which added a universal primer site and UMIs). TCRdb analysed the 5' RACE reads with MiXCR anew, one entry per CDR3 protein. The sample includes a few hundred thousand distinct CDR3 sequences, about 4% of them seen just once. The data were obtained in a study of T cells after yellow fever vaccination. Overall study findings and caveats: Overlap between CD4 and CD8 compartments was detected for a small share of clonotypes. One caveat is that FACS-sorted repertoires could contain abundant clonotypes contaminating from the bulk population.

The CDR3 has 15 amino acids. Trimming took 1 base from V and 2 from J, leaving 11 bases between them. Germline CDR1 SNHLY, CDR2 FYNNEI. This TCR derives from a young man who received the YFV17D yellow fever vaccine. The rearrangement joins TRBV2 to TRBJ1-2; D is unclear. Sequenced material: PBMCs, taken 5 days after the yellow fever booster vaccination. The CDR3 bases are TGTGCCAGCAGTGAAGGCCCGGGGTCGAACTATGGCTACACCTTC. Its protein product is CASSEGPGSNYGYTF. Full variable domain (missing parts from reference TRBV2 and TRBJ1-2): EPEVTQTPSHQVTQMGQEVILRCVPISNHLYFYWYRQILGQKVEFLVSFYNNEISEKSEIFDDQFSVERPDGSNFTLKIRSTKLEDSAMYFCASSEGPGSNYGYTFGSGTRLTVV.